A single sample gave rise to the 25 T cell receptor beta chains below, sequenced in a study of OX40 agonist ivuxolimab in advanced cancers. Assay: immunoSEQ multiplex PCR; the TCRdb copy retains only in-frame clones and omits some. Seen here are fewer than 70,000 clones, about 90% observed once, and the top ten hold around 4%. The source was CD4+ or CD8+ T cells sorted from blood, collected in a trial of the OX40 agonist ivuxolimab. The receptors stem from an adult with an advanced solid tumor such as melanoma, head and neck, liver or kidney cancer.

CDR3 sequence reads: CASSLMNTEAFF. As DNA, the CDR3 is TGTGCCAGTAGTTTGATGAACACTGAAGCTTTCTTT. This chain uses TRBV19 with TRBJ1-1; D ambiguous. CDR3 length equals 12 residues. The germline V and J ends were trimmed by 5 bases and 0 bases, with 4 bases remaining between them. The germline gives CDR1 LNHDA, CDR2 SQIVND (reference sequence).

The sample holds a few counts of this clone. The chain couples TRBV28 to TRBJ1-1; TRBD1 matches at 7 bases. Germline V gene sequence: CDR1 MDHEN, CDR2 SYDVKM. This CDR3 has 13 residues. V lost 7 bases, J lost 5 bases, and 7 bases stayed unmatched. For the CDR3, the DNA is TGTGCCAGCAAGAGGGACAGTAGAACTGAAGCTTTCTTT. Translation: CASKRDSRTEAFF.

Worth noting for this clone: Compared with germline, one end of the junction differs, possibly owing to a read error. The gene calls are TRBV7-8 and TRBJ2-1, with 7 bases matching TRBD2. The CDR3 covers 15 residues. CDR1 is SGHVS, CDR2 FQNEAQ, per germline. CDR3 sequence reads: CAGSLSSGSYNEQFF. The CDR3, as DNA: TGTGCCGGCAGCTTATCTAGCGGTTCCTACAATGAGCAGTTCTTC. The full variable domain, with the rest looked up from reference TRBV7-8 and TRBJ2-1, is GAGVSQSPRYKVAKRGQDVALRCDPISGHVSLFWYQQALGQGPEFLTYFQNEAQLDKSGLPSDRFFAERPEGSVSTLKIQRTQQEDSAVYLCAGSLSSGSYNEQFFGPGTRLTVL.

By frequency in the sample, this clone is medium-sized. At one end the junction does not follow the germline gene, possibly because of a read error. The chain carries TRBV7-9 and TRBJ2-3; 7 positions match TRBD2. Germline assignment: CDR1 SEHNR and CDR2 FQNEAQ (reference sequence). This CDR3 contains 12 residues. The CDR3 sequence is CASSLRSSGGDF. CDR3 nucleotides: TGTGCCAGCAGCTTACGGTCTAGCGGTGGGGATTTT.

This chain uses TRBV29-1 with TRBJ2-7; tentatively, D is TRBD1 or TRBD2 (5 bases each). V shed 3 bases and J shed 6 bases, with 21 bases lying between them. Germline V CDR1 and CDR2: SQVTM, ANQGSEA. The CDR3 contains 15 residues. The CDR3 DNA reads TGCAGCGTTGACGGGACCCCCGGCCGTCCCTCCGAGCAGTACTTC. It specifies CSVDGTPGRPSEQYF.

This clone was seen a single time. This chain links TRBV27 with TRBJ1-4; D gene ambiguous. The CDR3 runs to 15 residues. The germline CDR1 and CDR2 sequences are MNHEY and SMNVEV (reference sequence). Trimming cost V 3 bases and J 2 bases, with 10 bases left between them. The chain's CDR3 is CASSFAGSTNEKLFF. For the CDR3, the DNA is TGTGCCAGCAGTTTTGCGGGCAGTACTAATGAAAAACTGTTTTTT.

The chain has TRBV7-3 and TRBJ2-1; D gene ambiguous. V dropped 4 bases and J dropped 7 bases, with 20 bases sitting between them. The length of the CDR3 is 16 residues. CDR1 and CDR2 from the germline V gene are SGHTA and FQGTGA. CDR3 region: CASSSTTTTRLNEQFF. Written as DNA, the CDR3 is TGTGCCAGCAGCTCAACCACAACGACTCGGCTAAATGAGCAGTTCTTC.

V gene TRBV6-5 combines with J gene TRBJ2-7, with D maybe TRBD2 (6 bases). CDR1 is MNHEY and CDR2 is SVGAGI in the germline V gene. The length of the CDR3 is 12 residues. Trimming removed 5 bases at V and 3 bases at J, with 8 bases between. For the CDR3, the DNA is TGTGCCAGCAGTAGCGGGCTCTACGAGCAGTACTTC. Its translation is CASSSGLYEQYF.

The chain is built from TRBV27 and TRBJ2-7; D is unresolved. V was cut by 5 bases and J by 0 bases, with 5 bases left in between. The CDR3 contains 12 residues. Germline CDR1 is MNHEY and CDR2 is SMNVEV (reference sequence). In nucleotides, the CDR3 is TGTGCCAGCAGTGCCCCCTCCTACGAGCAGTACTTC. This encodes CASSAPSYEQYF.

V is TRBV4-1 and J is TRBJ2-5; 7 bases align to TRBD1. V lost 0 bases, J lost 5 bases, and 3 bases stayed unmatched. The germline V gene encodes CDR1 MGHRA and CDR2 YSYEKL. This CDR3 has 14 residues. DNA of the CDR3: TGCGCCAGCAGCCAAGAACAGGGGTGGGAGACCCAGTACTTC. It translates to CASSQEQGWETQYF.

This clone has only a few counts. V and J are TRBV27 and TRBJ2-5; D remains ambiguous. The CDR3 is made up of 12 amino acids. Looked up from germline, CDR1 is MNHEY and CDR2 is SMNVEV (reference sequence). Trimming took off 4 bases at V and 7 bases at J, with 10 bases between the two ends. CDR3 loop: CASSSPRGTQYF. Written as DNA, the CDR3 is TGTGCCAGCAGTTCCCCCCGCGGGACCCAGTACTTC.

V gene TRBV6-5 combines with J gene TRBJ1-5; no reliable D call. The V end was cut by 7 bases, the J end by 3 bases, with 13 bases between. The CDR3 covers 14 residues. Germline lookup yields CDR1 MNHEY and CDR2 SVGAGI. CDR3 coding DNA: TGTGCCAGCATACAACTAAAGCTCAATCAGCCCCAGCATTTT. Translation gives CASIQLKLNQPQHF.

The chain uses TRBV6-6 and TRBJ2-7; 10 nucleotides match TRBD1. This CDR3 has 16 amino acids. Germline values: CDR1 MNHNY, CDR2 SVGAGI (reference sequence). With 0 bases clipped from V and 2 bases from J, the junction kept 4 bases outside the gene matches. Here the CDR3 DNA reads TGTGCCAGCAGTTACTCGATGGGACAGGGGCCCTACGAGCAGTACGTC. As protein: CASSYSMGQGPYEQYV.

The chain links TRBV19 to TRBJ1-2; D gene unclear. The CDR3 is 14 residues long. The germline V gene has CDR1 LNHDA and CDR2 SQIVND (reference sequence). Deletions cut 0 bases from V and 4 bases from J, with 9 bases between. The chain's CDR3 is CASSIDGGSYGYTF. CDR3 sequence (DNA): TGTGCCAGTAGTATAGACGGCGGAAGCTATGGCTACACCTTC.

The gene calls are TRBV11-2 and TRBJ1-3; no definite D call. V was cut by 1 base and J by 0 bases, with 10 bases left in between. This CDR3 comprises 16 residues. Germline CDR1 and CDR2: SGHAT and FQNNGV. The CDR3 coding sequence is TGTGCCAGCAGCTTAGTTTCAGGCGACTCTGGAAACACCATATATTTT. This codes for CASSLVSGDSGNTIYF.

This chain connects TRBV5-8 to TRBJ2-7, with 9 bases matching TRBD1. The CDR3 covers 17 residues. Looked up from germline, CDR1 is SGHTS and CDR2 is YDEGEE. The trim removed 4 bases at V and 2 bases at J, leaving 13 bases unmatched. The CDR3 spells CASSPRRTGVRAYEQYF. The DNA of the CDR3 is TGTGCCAGCAGCCCGAGACGGACAGGGGTCAGAGCCTACGAGCAGTACTTC.

The chain combines TRBV4-3 with TRBJ2-7; the D is unclear. V was cut by 0 bases and J by 2 bases, with 11 bases left in between. The CDR3 totals 15 residues. Per germline, CDR1 LGHNA and CDR2 YSLEER. CDR3 residues: CASSQDLPITYEQYF. CDR3 sequence (DNA): TGCGCCAGCAGCCAAGATCTGCCCATAACCTACGAGCAGTACTTC.

This chain links TRBV7-9 with TRBJ1-5; tentatively, D is TRBD1 (5 bases). Germline V lookup: CDR1 SEHNR, CDR2 FQNEAQ (reference sequence). CDR3 length equals 16 residues. The V and J ends lost 0 bases and 3 bases respectively, with 12 bases between them. The CDR3 region is CASSLAGQGYNQPQHF. The DNA for the CDR3 is TGTGCCAGCAGCTTAGCGGGCCAGGGCTACAATCAGCCCCAGCATTTT.

The chain employs TRBV5-6 and TRBJ2-3; D remains ambiguous. The length of the CDR3 is 12 residues. V lost 4 bases, J lost 3 bases, and 6 bases lay in between. Germline values: CDR1 SGHDT, CDR2 YYEEEE. The CDR3 nucleotides read TGTGCCAGCAGCCAAGAAACAGATACGCAGTATTTT. This codes for CASSQETDTQYF. The variable domain in full, with the rest retrieved from reference TRBV5-6 and TRBJ2-3, is DAGVTQSPTHLIKTRGQQVTLRCSPKSGHDTVSWYQQALGQGPQFIFQYYEEEERQRGNFPDRFSGHQFPNYSSELNVNALLLGDSALYLCASSQETDTQYFGPGTRLTVL.

V gene TRBV28 combines with J gene TRBJ2-7; 9 bases are shared with TRBD1. Germline V gives CDR1 MDHEN, CDR2 SYDVKM. The CDR3 is 15 residues long. With 4 bases clipped from V and 5 bases from J, the junction kept 9 bases outside the gene matches. The DNA of the CDR3 is TGTGCCAGCAGTTCATCCCGGGACAGGGAGGACGAGCAGTACTTC. The encoded protein is CASSSSRDREDEQYF.

The genes are TRBV7-3 and TRBJ2-7, with 9 bases fitting TRBD1. V dropped 5 bases and J dropped 1; count of bases not matched to a gene: 6. The CDR3 consists of 15 residues. Germline CDR1 is SGHTA and CDR2 is FQGTGA. This CDR3 reads CASSPDRGISYEQYV. CDR3 nucleotides: TGTGCCAGCAGCCCCGACAGGGGGATTTCCTACGAGCAGTACGTC.

This clone was seen only a few times. The chain combines TRBV4-1 with TRBJ1-5; D unresolved. V lost 1 base to trimming and J lost 5 bases, with 6 bases between them. This CDR3 comprises 13 residues. The germline V gene has CDR1 MGHRA and CDR2 YSYEKL. The CDR3 DNA reads as TGCGCCAGCAGCCAAGGCCTCGATCAGCCCCAGCATTTT. It translates to CASSQGLDQPQHF.

This clone turned up a few times. V and J are TRBV4-1 and TRBJ1-1; D might be TRBD1 (6 bases). Germline-derived CDR1 and CDR2 are MGHRA and YSYEKL. The CDR3 is made up of 14 amino acids. Trimming removed 0 bases at V and 5 bases at J, with 10 bases between. In DNA form, the CDR3 reads TGCGCCAGCAGCCAAGAGGGGGCAGGGACTGAAGCTTTCTTT. Amino acid sequence: CASSQEGAGTEAFF.

The count of this clone is one. V is TRBV10-3 and J is TRBJ2-7; TRBD1 might be the D (6 bases). The germline CDR1 and CDR2 sequences are ENHRY and SYGVKD. V was pared by 2 bases and J by 0 bases, with 11 bases between. This CDR3 is 15 amino acids long. The CDR3 DNA reads TGTGCCATCAGTGAGCCGGGACAAGTCTCCTACGAGCAGTACTTC. It translates to CAISEPGQVSYEQYF.

The rearrangement joins TRBV9 to TRBJ2-5, with a tentative D call TRBD1 (7 bases). From germline, CDR1 is SGDLS and CDR2 YYNGEE. The length of the CDR3 is 19 residues. The V end lost 2 bases, the J end lost 5 bases, and 28 bases lay between the germline ends. The CDR3 region has the DNA TGTGCCAGCAGCGTTCCGCGGGATACAGGGGCTATGGGGCAGGAGACCCAGTACTTC. Its protein is CASSVPRDTGAMGQETQYF.